The present T cell receptor (beta chain) was sequenced within a study of cytomegalovirus exposure and HLA in healthy donors. As for the study in general: Some 85 million unique TCRs, all from HLA-typed donors, were included in an early release of the data.

PCR amplification relied on 60 Vbeta primers (plus 13 Jbeta primers). Assay used: immunoSEQ multiplex PCR; TCRdb lists only in-frame clones, some missing. The sample includes around 200,000 clones, around three quarters of them seen just once. The study's findings and limits: Most TCR sequences were uncommon, yet certain public TCRs appeared in many donors. Later, an analysis found that common viral pathogens appeared to be linked with several of the most significant clusters. Reportedly, a later analysis found an Asian-associated ancestry cluster had fewer N-insertions than the roughly 670-donor mean.

The CDR3 length is 12 residues. Trimming took 5 bases from V and 4 from J; bases not matched to a gene: 0. The germline CDR1 and CDR2 sequences are GTSNPN and SVGIG (reference sequence). On this clone itself: What it binds is not known. In the same sample, other DNA sequences code for this CDR3.

The rearrangement uses TRBV30 and TRBJ1-5, with 9 bases aligning to TRBD1. The sequencing sample was made of PBMCs. The sequence was collected from a woman aged 25 to 39 in good health and CMV-seropositive. The CDR3 DNA reads as TGTGCCTGGGGACAGGGGAATCAGCCCCAGCATTTT. Translation gives CAWGQGNQPQHF.